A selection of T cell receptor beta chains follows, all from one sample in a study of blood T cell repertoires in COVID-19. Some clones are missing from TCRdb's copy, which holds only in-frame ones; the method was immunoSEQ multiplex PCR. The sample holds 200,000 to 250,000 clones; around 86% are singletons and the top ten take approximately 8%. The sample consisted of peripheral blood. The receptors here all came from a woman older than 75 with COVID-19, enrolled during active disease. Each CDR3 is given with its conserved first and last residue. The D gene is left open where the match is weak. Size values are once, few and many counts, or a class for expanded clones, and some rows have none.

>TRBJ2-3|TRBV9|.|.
CASSYQLTANTQYF
TGTGCCAGCAGCTACCAGTTAACAGCAAATACGCAGTATTTT
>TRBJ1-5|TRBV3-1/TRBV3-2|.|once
CASSQGSIGQPQHF
TGTGCCAGCAGCCAGGGCAGCATTGGGCAGCCCCAGCATTTT
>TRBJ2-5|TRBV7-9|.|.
CASSLTGVGPETQYF
TGTGCCAGCAGCTTAACGGGAGTAGGCCCAGAGACCCAGTACTTC
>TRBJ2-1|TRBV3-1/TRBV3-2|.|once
CASSEGERGFYSSYNEQFF
TGTGCCAGCAGTGAGGGGGAGCGGGGCTTCTATAGCTCCTACAATGAGCAGTTCTTC
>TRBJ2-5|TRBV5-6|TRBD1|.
CASSFRDRVVETQYF
TGTGCCAGCAGCTTTAGGGACAGGGTGGTTGAGACCCAGTACTTC
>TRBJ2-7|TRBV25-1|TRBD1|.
CASSDYNDRGGEQYF
TGTGCCAGCAGTGATTATAACGACAGGGGAGGCGAGCAGTACTTC
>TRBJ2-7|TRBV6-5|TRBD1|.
CASRLTGSYEQYF
TGTGCCAGCAGGCTGACAGGGTCCTACGAGCAGTACTTC
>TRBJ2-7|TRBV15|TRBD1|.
CATSRGGDRGEQYF
TGTGCCACCAGCAGGGGGGGTGACAGGGGCGAGCAGTACTTC
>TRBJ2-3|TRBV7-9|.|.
CASSQTGRHTDTQYF
TGTGCCAGCAGCCAAACAGGGCGACACACAGATACGCAGTATTTT
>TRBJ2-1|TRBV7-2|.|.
CASSFQGYEQFF
TGTGCCAGCAGCTTCCAGGGCTATGAGCAGTTCTTC
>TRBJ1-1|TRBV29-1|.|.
CSVSSVNTEAFF
TGCAGCGTTAGTTCGGTAAACACTGAAGCTTTCTTT
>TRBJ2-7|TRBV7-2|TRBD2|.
CASSQEIGLAGKTEQYF
TGTGCCAGCAGCCAAGAAATAGGGCTAGCGGGTAAAACCGAGCAGTACTTC
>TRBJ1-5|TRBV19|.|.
CASSIRVTETNQPQHF
TGTGCCAGTAGTATTAGGGTGACAGAGACCAATCAGCCCCAGCATTTT
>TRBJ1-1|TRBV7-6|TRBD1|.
CASSLGQGGNTEAFF
TGTGCCAGCAGCCTCGGACAGGGAGGGAACACTGAAGCTTTCTTT
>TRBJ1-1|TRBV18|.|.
CASSPRLESNTEAFF
TGTGCCAGCTCACCAAGGCTGGAGTCGAACACTGAAGCTTTCTTT
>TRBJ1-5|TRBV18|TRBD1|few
CASSPDRGGNQPQHF
TGTGCCAGCTCACCAGACAGGGGAGGCAATCAGCCCCAGCATTTT
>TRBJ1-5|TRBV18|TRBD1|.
CASSPTGGPQPQHF
TGTGCCAGCTCACCGACAGGGGGCCCTCAGCCCCAGCATTTT
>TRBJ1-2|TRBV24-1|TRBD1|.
CATSDQDRGYGYTF
TGTGCCACCAGTGACCAAGACAGGGGCTATGGCTACACCTTC
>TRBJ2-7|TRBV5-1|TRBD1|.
CASSRTGVSYEQYF
TGCGCCAGCAGCCGGACAGGGGTCTCCTACGAGCAGTACTTC
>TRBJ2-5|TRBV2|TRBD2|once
CASSEKASGKETQYF
TGTGCCAGCAGTGAAAAGGCTAGCGGGAAAGAGACCCAGTACTTC
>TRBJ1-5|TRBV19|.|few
CASRIRNQPQHF
TGTGCCAGTAGAATCAGGAATCAGCCCCAGCATTTT